This TCR beta chain derives from a study of shared clonotypes between healthy human individuals. Turning to the study itself: Donors were a couple of women and a few men aged 18 to 49. Study-wide results and limits: Relative to memory subsets, naive subsets generally showed larger estimated richness. The study sampled only blood, and tissue repertoires likely differ.

The CDR3 runs 13 residues. With 0 bases clipped from V and 11 bases from J, the junction kept 6 bases outside the gene matches. Germline CDR1 WSHSY, CDR2 SAAADI. In replicate PCRs of sorted subsets, roughly 200 ng DNA, about 30,000 T cell genomes, was used. Sequenced by immunoSEQ multiplex PCR; TCRdb stores in-frame clones only, minus some. Among about a million clones listed, about 70% were seen once. About this clone itself: Its specificity is unknown.

Sequencing used memory CD4+ T cells sorted from blood. Subset: CD45RA-negative fraction. The source of this sequence is a man aged 18 to 30 in good health. V gene TRBV10-2 combines with J gene TRBJ1-1, with 7 bases identical to TRBD1. The CDR3 DNA reads TGCGCCAGCAGTGAGTCCGGACAGGTGAAGGCTTTCTTT. Protein: CASSESGQVKAFF.